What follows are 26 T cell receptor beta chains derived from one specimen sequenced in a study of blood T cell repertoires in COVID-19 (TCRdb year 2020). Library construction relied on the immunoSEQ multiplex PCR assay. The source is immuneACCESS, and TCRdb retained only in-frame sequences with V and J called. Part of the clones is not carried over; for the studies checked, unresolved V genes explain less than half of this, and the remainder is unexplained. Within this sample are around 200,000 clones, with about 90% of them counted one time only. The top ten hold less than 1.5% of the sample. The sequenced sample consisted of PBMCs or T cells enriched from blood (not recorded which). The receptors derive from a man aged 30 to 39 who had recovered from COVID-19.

The CDR3: CAISESAQGGTGELFF. The CDR3 DNA reads as TGTGCCATCAGTGAGTCGGCACAGGGGGGTACCGGGGAGCTGTTTTTT. The gene calls are TRBV10-3 and TRBJ2-2, with 8 bases matching TRBD1. Germline V gene data show CDR1 as ENHRY and CDR2 as SYGVKD. The CDR3 spans 16 residues. The trim removed 0 bases at V and 5 bases at J, leaving 5 bases unmatched.

As DNA, the CDR3 is TGTGCCAGCAGCTTAGGGGCCGGGGTCTCCACCTTC. This gives the protein CASSLGAGVSTF. The chain employs TRBV11-2 and TRBJ1-2; D gene ambiguous. The CDR3 loop spans 12 amino acids. The V end was cut by 1 base, the J end by 13 bases, with 13 bases between. Germline CDR1 reads SGHAT; CDR2 reads FQNNGV.

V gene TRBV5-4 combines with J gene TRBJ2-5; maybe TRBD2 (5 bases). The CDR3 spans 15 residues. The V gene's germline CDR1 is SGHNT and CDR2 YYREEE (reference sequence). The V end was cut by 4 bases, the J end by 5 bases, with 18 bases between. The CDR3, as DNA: TGTGCCAGCAGCCGTAAGGACGGGGAAGGGGAGACCCAGTACTTC. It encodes CASSRKDGEGETQYF.

The CDR3 loop is CASSENRGYQPQHF. CDR3 bases: TGTGCCAGCAGTGAGAACAGGGGTTACCAGCCCCAGCATTTT. The chain couples TRBV2 to TRBJ1-5; 7 positions agree with TRBD1. Germline lookup yields CDR1 SNHLY and CDR2 FYNNEI. V dropped 3 bases and J dropped 7; count of bases not matched to a gene: 6. This CDR3 spans 14 amino acids.

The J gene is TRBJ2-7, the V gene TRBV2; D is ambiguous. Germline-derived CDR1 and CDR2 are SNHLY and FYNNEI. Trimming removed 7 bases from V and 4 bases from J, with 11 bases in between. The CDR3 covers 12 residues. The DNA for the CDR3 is TGTGCCAGCAAAAGGCGGAATTACGAGCAGTACTTC. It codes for CASKRRNYEQYF.

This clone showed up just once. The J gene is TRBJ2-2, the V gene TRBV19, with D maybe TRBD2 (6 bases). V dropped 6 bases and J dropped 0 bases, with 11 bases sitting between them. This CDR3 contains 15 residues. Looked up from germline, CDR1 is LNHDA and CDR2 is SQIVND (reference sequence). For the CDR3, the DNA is TGTGCCAGTAGGGGCGGGGCAGCGAACACCGGGGAGCTGTTTTTT. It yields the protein CASRGGAANTGELFF.

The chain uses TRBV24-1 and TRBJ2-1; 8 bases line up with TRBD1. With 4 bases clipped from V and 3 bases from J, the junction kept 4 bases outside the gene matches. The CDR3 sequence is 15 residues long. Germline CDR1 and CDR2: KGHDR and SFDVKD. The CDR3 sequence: CATSDDRGYYNEQFF. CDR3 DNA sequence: TGTGCCACCAGTGACGACAGGGGATACTACAATGAGCAGTTCTTC.

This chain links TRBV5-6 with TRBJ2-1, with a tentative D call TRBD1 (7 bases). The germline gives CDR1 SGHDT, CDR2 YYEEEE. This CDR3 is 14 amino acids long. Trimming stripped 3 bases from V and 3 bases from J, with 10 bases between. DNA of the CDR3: TGTGCCAGCAGCTCCAGGGGGGTCTACAATGAGCAGTTCTTC. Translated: CASSSRGVYNEQFF.

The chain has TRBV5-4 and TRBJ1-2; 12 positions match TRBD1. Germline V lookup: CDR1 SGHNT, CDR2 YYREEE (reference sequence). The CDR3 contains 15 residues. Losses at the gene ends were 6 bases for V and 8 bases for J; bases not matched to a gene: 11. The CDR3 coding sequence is TGTGCCAGCAACCTTCCGGGACAGGGGGCGCAGGGCTACACCTTC. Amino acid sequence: CASNLPGQGAQGYTF.

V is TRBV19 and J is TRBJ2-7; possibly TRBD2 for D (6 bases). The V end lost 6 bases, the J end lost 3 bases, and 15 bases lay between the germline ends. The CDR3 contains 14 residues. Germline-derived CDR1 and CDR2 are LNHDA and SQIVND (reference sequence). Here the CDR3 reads CASRVGGGHYEQYF. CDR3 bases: TGTGCCAGTAGAGTCGGGGGTGGTCACTACGAGCAGTACTTC.

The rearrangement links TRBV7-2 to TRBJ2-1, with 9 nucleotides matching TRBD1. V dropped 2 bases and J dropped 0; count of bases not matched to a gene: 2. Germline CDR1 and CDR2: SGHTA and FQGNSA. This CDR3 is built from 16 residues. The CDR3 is CASSLRGQGSYNEQFF. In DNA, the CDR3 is TGTGCCAGCAGCTTAAGGGGACAGGGCTCCTACAATGAGCAGTTCTTC.

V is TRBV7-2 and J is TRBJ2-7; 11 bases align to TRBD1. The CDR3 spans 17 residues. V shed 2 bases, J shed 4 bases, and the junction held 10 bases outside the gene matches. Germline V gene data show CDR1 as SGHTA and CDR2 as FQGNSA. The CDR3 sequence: CASSLRVTGQGAYEQYF. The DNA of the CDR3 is TGTGCCAGCAGCTTAAGGGTGACCGGACAGGGGGCTTACGAGCAGTACTTC.

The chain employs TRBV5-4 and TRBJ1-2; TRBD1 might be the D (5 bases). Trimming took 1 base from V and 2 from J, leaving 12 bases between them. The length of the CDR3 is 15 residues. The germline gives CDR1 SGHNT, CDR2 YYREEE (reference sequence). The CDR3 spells CASSLRTGDNYGYTF. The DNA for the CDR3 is TGTGCCAGCAGCTTGCGTACAGGCGACAACTATGGCTACACCTTC.

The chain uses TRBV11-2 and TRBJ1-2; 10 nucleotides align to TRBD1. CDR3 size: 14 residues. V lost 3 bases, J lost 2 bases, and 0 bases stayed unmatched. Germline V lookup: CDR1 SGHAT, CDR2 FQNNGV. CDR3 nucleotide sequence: TGTGCCAGCAGCTTGGGACAGGGGAACTATGGCTACACCTTC. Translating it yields CASSLGQGNYGYTF.

The CDR3 DNA reads as TGCAGCACTTTGGACAGAAATAGCAATCAGCCCCAGCATTTT. Translation: CSTLDRNSNQPQHF. V usage is TRBV29-1 and J usage is TRBJ1-5, with TRBD1 as a possible D gene (6 bases). The V and J ends lost 8 bases and 0 bases respectively, with 14 bases between them. Germline V CDR1 and CDR2: SQVTM, ANQGSEA. CDR3 length: 14 residues.

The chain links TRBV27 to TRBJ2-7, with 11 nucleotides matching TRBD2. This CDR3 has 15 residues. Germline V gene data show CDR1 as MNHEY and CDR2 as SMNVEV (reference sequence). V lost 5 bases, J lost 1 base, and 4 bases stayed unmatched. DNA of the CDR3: TGTGCCAGCAGTCTTACTAGCGGGGGATCCTACGAGCAGTACTTC. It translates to CASSLTSGGSYEQYF.

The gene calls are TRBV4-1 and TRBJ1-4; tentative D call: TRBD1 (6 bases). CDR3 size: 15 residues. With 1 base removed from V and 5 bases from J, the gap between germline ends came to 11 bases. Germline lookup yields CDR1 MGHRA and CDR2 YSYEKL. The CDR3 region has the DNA TGCGCCAGCAGCCAAGGGGACACGGGCAATGAAAAACTGTTTTTT. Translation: CASSQGDTGNEKLFF.

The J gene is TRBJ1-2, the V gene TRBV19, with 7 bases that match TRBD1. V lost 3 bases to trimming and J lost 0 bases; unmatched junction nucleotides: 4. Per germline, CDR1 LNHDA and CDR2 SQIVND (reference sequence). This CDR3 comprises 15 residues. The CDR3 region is CASSIGQDPNYGYTF. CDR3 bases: TGTGCCAGTAGTATTGGACAGGATCCTAACTATGGCTACACCTTC.

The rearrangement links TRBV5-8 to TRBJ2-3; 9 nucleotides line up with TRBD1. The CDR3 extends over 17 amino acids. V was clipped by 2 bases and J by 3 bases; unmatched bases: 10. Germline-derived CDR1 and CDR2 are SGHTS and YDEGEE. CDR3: CASSFLGGQGGTDTQYF. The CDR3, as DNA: TGTGCCAGCAGCTTTCTAGGGGGACAGGGTGGGACAGATACGCAGTATTTT. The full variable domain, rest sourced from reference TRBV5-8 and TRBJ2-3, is EAGVTQSPTHLIKTRGQQATLRCSPISGHTSVYWYQQALGLGLQFLLWYDEGEERNRGNFPPRFSGRQFPNYSSELNVNALELEDSALYLCASSFLGGQGGTDTQYFGPGTRLTVL.

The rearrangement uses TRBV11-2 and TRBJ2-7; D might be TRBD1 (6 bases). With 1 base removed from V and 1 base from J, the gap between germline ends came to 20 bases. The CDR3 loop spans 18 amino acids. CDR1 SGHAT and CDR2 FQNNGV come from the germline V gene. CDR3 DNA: TGTGCCAGCAGCTTAGCAGATCTACTCACAGGGTGGTCCTACGAGCAGTACTTC. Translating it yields CASSLADLLTGWSYEQYF.

This CDR3 reads CASSPMGGFNEKLFF. CDR3 nucleotide sequence: TGTGCCAGCAGCCCAATGGGGGGTTTTAATGAAAAACTGTTTTTT. The chain carries TRBV5-4 and TRBJ1-4, with a possible D match to TRBD1 (5 bases). Deletions cut 4 bases from V and 4 bases from J, with 14 bases between. There are 15 residues in the CDR3. Germline V gene data show CDR1 as SGHNT and CDR2 as YYREEE (reference sequence).

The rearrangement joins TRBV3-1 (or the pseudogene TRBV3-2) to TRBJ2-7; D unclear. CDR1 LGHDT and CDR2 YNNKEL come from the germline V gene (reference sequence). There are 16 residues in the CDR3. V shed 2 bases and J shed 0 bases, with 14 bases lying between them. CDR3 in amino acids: CASSQFNLLSSYEQYF. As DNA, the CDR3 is TGTGCCAGCAGCCAATTCAACCTCCTGAGCTCCTACGAGCAGTACTTC.

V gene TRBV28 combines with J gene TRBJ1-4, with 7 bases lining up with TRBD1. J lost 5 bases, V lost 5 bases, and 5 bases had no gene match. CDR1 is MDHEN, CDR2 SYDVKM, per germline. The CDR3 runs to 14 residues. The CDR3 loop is CASSLGQENEKLFF. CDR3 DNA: TGTGCCAGCAGTCTTGGACAGGAGAATGAAAAACTGTTTTTT.

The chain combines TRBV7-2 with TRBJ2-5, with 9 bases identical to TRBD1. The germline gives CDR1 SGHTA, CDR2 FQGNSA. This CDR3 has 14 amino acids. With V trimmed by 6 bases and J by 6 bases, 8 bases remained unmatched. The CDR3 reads CASRTTGGDKTQYF. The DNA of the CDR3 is TGTGCCAGCAGGACAACAGGGGGCGACAAGACCCAGTACTTC. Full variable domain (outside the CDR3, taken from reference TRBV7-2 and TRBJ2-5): GAGVSQSPSNKVTEKGKDVELRCDPISGHTALYWYRQSLGQGLEFLIYFQGNSAPDKSGLPSDRFSAERTGGSVSTLTIQRTQQEDSAVYLCASRTTGGDKTQYFGPGTRLLVL.

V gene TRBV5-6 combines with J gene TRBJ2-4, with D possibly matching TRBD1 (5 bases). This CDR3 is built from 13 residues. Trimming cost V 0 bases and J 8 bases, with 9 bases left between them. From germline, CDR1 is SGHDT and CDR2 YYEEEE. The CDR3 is CASSLGEGDIQYF. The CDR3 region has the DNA TGTGCCAGCAGCTTGGGGGAAGGGGACATTCAGTACTTC.

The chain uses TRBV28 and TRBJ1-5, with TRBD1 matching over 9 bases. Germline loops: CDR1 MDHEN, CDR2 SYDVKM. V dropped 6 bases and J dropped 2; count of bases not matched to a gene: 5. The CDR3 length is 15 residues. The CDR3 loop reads CASSYRDRGNQPQHF. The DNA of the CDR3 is TGTGCCAGCAGCTACCGGGACAGGGGCAATCAGCCCCAGCATTTT.